These T cell receptor beta chains were read from a single sample in a study of T cells in localized non-small cell lung cancer. This table comes from immunoSEQ multiplex PCR, and its TCRdb copy is limited to in-frame clones, with some not included. The sample yields some 12,000 clones, about 85% seen once. This specimen was peripheral blood, taken before any cancer treatment. Every receptor here comes from a male donor at least 60 years old with stage III lung adenocarcinoma. The CDR3 runs from the conserved cysteine through the conserved F or W. The order of the fields is D gene, V gene, J gene, clone size, CDR3 DNA, CDR3 protein. A D gene is named only where the DNA matches it firmly. Clone size appears in some rows only: once, few, many, or a class for an expanded clone.

NA	TRBV6-5	TRBJ1-3	NA	TGTGCCAGCAACTCTGGAAACACCATATATTTT	CASNSGNTIYF
TRBD1	TRBV4-2	TRBJ2-3	NA	TGTGCCAGCAGCCAAAATTCAGGGGGCCGGGATACGCAGTATTTT	CASSQNSGGRDTQYF
NA	TRBV6-1	TRBJ1-1	NA	TGTGCCAGCCCTCTCGCCTCGGAGGACACTGAAGCTTTCTTT	CASPLASEDTEAFF
NA	TRBV7-2	TRBJ1-1	NA	TGTGCCAGCAGCTCTTGGTTAGGGGTCGAGGCTTTCTTT	CASSSWLGVEAFF
TRBD2	TRBV7-9	TRBJ2-1	NA	TGTGCCAGCAGCTTTCCGCGGACTAGCGGTGCCGATGAGCAGTTCTTC	CASSFPRTSGADEQFF
NA	TRBV7-2	TRBJ1-5	NA	TGTGCCAGCAGCTTGGGGAGGGTTGGTCAGCCCCAGCATTTT	CASSLGRVGQPQHF
NA	TRBV5-4	TRBJ1-2	once	TGTGCCAGCAGCTTGGGAGGCGGCTATGGCTACACCTTC	CASSLGGGYGYTF
NA	TRBV28	TRBJ1-3	NA	TGTGCCAGCAGTTTAGGGGGGCGCGGGAGAGAGATATCTGGAAACACCATATATTTT	CASSLGGRGREISGNTIYF
TRBD1	TRBV5-1	TRBJ2-7	NA	TGCGCCAGCAGCCTGGGACAGGGGAGAAGCTACGAGCAGTACTTC	CASSLGQGRSYEQYF
TRBD1	TRBV29-1	TRBJ2-5	NA	TGCAGCGTCCTGACAGGGGGAGAGACCCAGTACTTC	CSVLTGGETQYF
NA	TRBV11-2	TRBJ2-5	NA	TGTGCCAGCAGCTTCGGACGGTCGGAGACCCAGTACTTC	CASSFGRSETQYF
NA	TRBV19	TRBJ2-7	NA	TGTGCCAGTAGTCTAGGGGCAGACTCCTACGAGCAGTACTTC	CASSLGADSYEQYF
TRBD2	TRBV27	TRBJ2-2	NA	TGTGCCAGCAGTTTATTGGTAGCGGGACTCGCGGGGGAGCTGTTTTTT	CASSLLVAGLAGELFF
TRBD1	TRBV28	TRBJ2-7	NA	TGTGCCAGCAGAACGGGACAGGGGAGGGAGCAGTACTTC	CASRTGQGREQYF
TRBD1	TRBV5-8	TRBJ1-5	NA	TGTGCCAGCAGCTTGAGGGGACAGGGGAGCAATCAGCCCCAGCATTTT	CASSLRGQGSNQPQHF
TRBD2	TRBV15	TRBJ2-3	NA	TGTGCCACCAGCAGAGACGGGGGGGAGACAGATACGCAGTATTTT	CATSRDGGETDTQYF
TRBD1	TRBV14	TRBJ2-1	NA	TGTGCCAGCAGCCCCGGGACAGGGGGTTACAATGAGCAGTTCTTC	CASSPGTGGYNEQFF
NA	TRBV18	TRBJ2-1	NA	TGTGCCAGCTCACCACAGGGTTACAATGAGCAGTTCTTC	CASSPQGYNEQFF
NA	TRBV29-1	TRBJ1-1	NA	TGTGGGGGGACAAAGAACACTGAAGCTTTCTTT	CGGTKNTEAFF
NA	TRBV9	TRBJ1-3	NA	TGTGCCAGCAGCGTAGGGACATTGAGCTCTGGAAACACCATATATTTT	CASSVGTLSSGNTIYF
NA	TRBV18	TRBJ1-5	NA	TGTGCCAGCTCACCGGTAGCCCCAGGAATCAATCAGCCCCAGCATTTT	CASSPVAPGINQPQHF
TRBD2	TRBV19	TRBJ2-2	NA	TGTGCCAGTAGTTCCGGAGTAGCGGGAGGGTTCGGGGAGCTGTTTTTT	CASSSGVAGGFGELFF
NA	TRBV27	TRBJ1-1	NA	TGTGCCAGCAGTTTATCGGCTAACACTGAAGCTTTCTTT	CASSLSANTEAFF
TRBD1	TRBV2	TRBJ1-5	NA	TGTGCCAGCAGTGAAGGACAGGGGCGACAGCCCCAGCATTTT	CASSEGQGRQPQHF
TRBD2	TRBV9	TRBJ2-1	NA	TGTGCCAGCAGCGAGGGACGGGGACTAGCCCGGAATGAGCAGTTCTTC	CASSEGRGLARNEQFF
TRBD2	TRBV19	TRBJ2-2	NA	TGTGCCAGTAGTATTCCCCTTAGCGGGGGGAACACCGGGGAGCTGTTTTTT	CASSIPLSGGNTGELFF
NA	TRBV9	TRBJ1-1	NA	TGTGCCAGCAGCGCGAGCCGGAACACTGAAGCTTTCTTT	CASSASRNTEAFF
NA	TRBV4-2	TRBJ1-2	few	TGTGCCAGCAGCCAAGCAGGATTACCTACTAACTATGGCTACACCTTC	CASSQAGLPTNYGYTF
TRBD1	TRBV11-2	TRBJ1-6	once	TGTGCCAGCAGCTTGGGACAGGGAAGCAATTCACCCCTCCACTTT	CASSLGQGSNSPLHF
NA	TRBV28	TRBJ2-6	NA	TGTGCCAGCAGTTTCGCTGGTGTTACCACTGGGGCCAACGTCCTGACTTTC	CASSFAGVTTGANVLTF
TRBD2	TRBV7-9	TRBJ2-1	NA	TGTGCCAGCAGCCCGCCCCCGTCTAGCGGGGGGGGATACAATGAGCAGTTCTTC	CASSPPPSSGGGYNEQFF
TRBD1	TRBV7-7	TRBJ2-7	NA	TGTGCTAGCAGCTTAGCAGGGGGATACGAGCAGTACTTC	CASSLAGGYEQYF
NA	TRBV5-1	TRBJ1-2	NA	TGCGCCAGCAGCTTGGACCGGGGGACCTATGGCTACACCTTC	CASSLDRGTYGYTF
TRBD2	TRBV7-8	TRBJ2-3	NA	TGTGCCAGCAGCCGACGGACTAGCGGGGGGCCAGATACGCAGTATTTT	CASSRRTSGGPDTQYF
NA	TRBV6-5	TRBJ2-1	NA	TGTGCCAGCAGTTACCGGGGAGGTGAGCAGTTCTTC	CASSYRGGEQFF
TRBD1	TRBV27	TRBJ1-5	NA	TGTGCCAGCAGTTCGGAAGGGGGCGCGGGCAATCAGCCCCAGCATTTT	CASSSEGGAGNQPQHF
NA	TRBV15	TRBJ2-1	NA	TGTGCCACCAGCAGATTCGGGGACTCGCACAATGAGCAGTTCTTC	CATSRFGDSHNEQFF
NA	TRBV7-6	TRBJ2-1	NA	TGTGCCAGCGGAAGACCCTTGGGGAATGAGCAGTTCTTC	CASGRPLGNEQFF
NA	TRBV4-1	TRBJ1-2	NA	TGCGCCAGCAGCCAAGGGGTAGGCGGAATAGCTAACTATGGCTACACCTTC	CASSQGVGGIANYGYTF
NA	TRBV7-9	TRBJ1-2	NA	TGTGCCAGCAGCTTCCCTCGTGGGGGGTTACATGGCTACACCTTC	CASSFPRGGLHGYTF
NA	TRBV5-8	TRBJ2-7	NA	TGTGCCAGCCTCTCGACGTCCGACTACGAGCAGTACTTC	CASLSTSDYEQYF